The text below deals with one T cell receptor (beta chain). This record comes from a study of control samples from healthy donors and cancer patients. Only in-frame clones appear in the TCRdb table, and some are missing; sequencing was by immunoSEQ multiplex PCR. The sample records 130,000 to 150,000 clones, approximately 94% being singletons. From germline, CDR1 is MDHEN and CDR2 SYDVKM. Losses at the gene ends were 5 bases for V and 0 bases for J; bases not matched to a gene: 10. The CDR3 consists of 18 residues. Source material: blood. The gene calls are TRBV28 and TRBJ1-6, with 7 bases identical to TRBD1. This sequence originates from a man aged 18-30 years in good health. CDR3: CASSRQDRRSSYNSPLHF. DNA for the CDR3: TGTGCCAGCAGTCGCCAGGACAGGAGGAGCTCCTATAATTCACCCCTCCACTTT. Full variable domain (rest looked up from reference TRBV28 and TRBJ1-6): DVKVTQSSRYLVKRTGEKVFLECVQDMDHENMFWYRQDPGLGLRLIYFSYDVKMKEKGDIPEGYSVSREKKERFSLILESASTNQTSMYLCASSRQDRRSSYNSPLHFGNGTRLTVT.